This T cell receptor (beta chain) was recorded in a study of blood T cell repertoires in COVID-19. The CDR3 length is 13 residues. Germline V gene lookup returns CDR1 KGHSH and CDR2 LQKENI. Trimming pared 2 bases from V and 8 bases from J, leaving 10 bases between. Everyone who took part was roughly 18 to 89 years old, and they came from about two dozen US areas. People in the exposed group encountered a COVID-19 case within 2 weeks before entering the study. Clones were sequenced by immunoSEQ multiplex PCR, and TCRdb holds only the in-frame ones, with some missing. The sample contains approximately 300,000 clones, roughly 90% of which appear only once.

The chain uses TRBV18 and TRBJ1-5; D gene ambiguous. This receptor was obtained from a young woman who had been exposed to COVID-19. The sequenced material came from PBMCs or T cells enriched from blood (not recorded which). This CDR3 is CASSPSWEKPQHF. In DNA, the CDR3 is TGTGCCAGCTCACCATCGTGGGAGAAGCCCCAGCATTTT.